The T cell receptor beta chain under discussion was sequenced for a study of blood T cell repertoires in COVID-19. Germline CDR1 WSHSY, CDR2 SAAADI. The CDR3 runs 12 residues. Trimming stripped 5 bases from V and 3 bases from J, with 7 bases between. Profiled with immunoSEQ multiplex PCR; TCRdb holds only in-frame clones, not every one. The sample has tens of thousands of clones, roughly 74% seen once. The rearrangement joins TRBV10-2 to TRBJ1-1; D gene ambiguous. The receptor was derived from a man aged 50 or older with COVID-19, enrolled during active disease. The sequenced material came from peripheral blood. Here the CDR3 reads CASSPGYTEAFF. For the CDR3, the DNA is TGCGCCAGCAGTCCGGGATACACTGAAGCTTTCTTT.